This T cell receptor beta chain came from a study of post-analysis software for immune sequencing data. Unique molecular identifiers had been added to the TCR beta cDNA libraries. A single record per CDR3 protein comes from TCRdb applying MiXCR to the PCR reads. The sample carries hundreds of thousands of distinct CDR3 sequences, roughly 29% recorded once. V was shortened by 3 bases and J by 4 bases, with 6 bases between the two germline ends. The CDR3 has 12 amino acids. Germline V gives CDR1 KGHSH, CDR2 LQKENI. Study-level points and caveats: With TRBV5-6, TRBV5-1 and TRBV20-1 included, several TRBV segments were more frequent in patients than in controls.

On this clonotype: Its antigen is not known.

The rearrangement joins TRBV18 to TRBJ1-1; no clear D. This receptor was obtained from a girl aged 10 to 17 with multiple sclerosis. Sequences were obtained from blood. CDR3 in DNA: TGTGCCAGCTCACCGGCCGCCACTGAAGCTTTCTTT. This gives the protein CASSPAATEAFF.